The 17 T cell receptor beta chains below all came from one sample that was sequenced in a study of blood T cell repertoires in COVID-19. TCRdb keeps only in-frame clones here, not all; method: immunoSEQ multiplex PCR. The sample has fewer than 400,000 clones; over 75% are singletons. The sample taken for sequencing was PBMCs or T cells enriched from blood (not recorded which). These receptors all come from a young man who had recovered from COVID-19.

The chain links TRBV30 to TRBJ2-7; 7 bases are a match to TRBD1. The J segment lost 2 bases and the V segment lost 5 bases, leaving 6 bases of the junction unmatched. The V gene's germline CDR1 is GTSNPN and CDR2 SVGIG (reference sequence). The CDR3 sequence is 13 residues long. The CDR3 is CAWGWDSAYEQYF. The DNA for the CDR3 is TGTGCCTGGGGGTGGGACAGCGCCTACGAGCAGTACTTC.

Comments on this clone: Other DNA sequences within the sample encode an identical CDR3. The chain has TRBV28 and TRBJ1-6; D gene unclear. Germline V gene sequence: CDR1 MDHEN, CDR2 SYDVKM. CDR3 length: 15 amino acids. Trimming cost V 8 bases and J 0 bases, with 11 bases left between them. Here the CDR3 DNA reads TGTGCCAGCCTAACTGGGAGCTCCTATAATTCACCCCTCCACTTT. Its translation: CASLTGSSYNSPLHF.

This chain uses TRBV5-1 with TRBJ1-6; a possible D gene is TRBD1 (5 bases). The CDR3 is 18 amino acids. Per germline, CDR1 SGHRS and CDR2 YFSETQ. V was pared by 3 bases and J by 0 bases, with 16 bases between. CDR3 protein: CASSSNRQGISYNSPLHF. CDR3 in DNA: TGCGCCAGCAGCTCTAACCGGCAGGGCATCTCCTATAATTCACCCCTCCACTTT.

The chain links TRBV5-1 to TRBJ2-7; 7 positions match TRBD2. Germline V gives CDR1 SGHRS, CDR2 YFSETQ. The CDR3 sequence is 15 residues long. Germline trimming cut 7 bases from V and 2 bases from J; bases unmatched to any gene: 12. CDR3 residues: CASRPGLAGTYEQYF. CDR3 coding DNA: TGCGCCAGCCGTCCGGGGTTAGCGGGTACCTACGAGCAGTACTTC. Filled out from reference TRBV5-1 and TRBJ2-7, the complete variable domain reads KAGVTQTPRYLIKTRGQQVTLSCSPISGHRSVSWYQQTPGQGLQFLFEYFSETQRNKGNFPGRFSGRQFSNSRSEMNVSTLELGDSALYLCASRPGLAGTYEQYFGPGTRLTVT.

The rearrangement uses TRBV19 and TRBJ2-1, with a tentative D call TRBD1 (5 bases). The V end lost 3 bases, the J end lost 4 bases, and 10 bases lay between the germline ends. CDR1 is LNHDA, CDR2 SQIVND, per germline (reference sequence). This CDR3 has 14 amino acids. DNA of the CDR3: TGTGCCAGTAGTATTGCCGACAGTTACAATGAGCAGTTCTTC. Translating it yields CASSIADSYNEQFF.

V usage is TRBV4-1 and J usage is TRBJ2-5, with TRBD1 as a possible D gene (6 bases). Trimming removed 1 base from V and 9 bases from J, with 18 bases in between. Germline CDR1 MGHRA, CDR2 YSYEKL. There are 15 residues in the CDR3. The CDR3 loop is CASSQGGGQRGSQYF. CDR3 bases: TGCGCCAGCAGCCAAGGGGGTGGACAGAGGGGTTCCCAGTACTTC.

The V and J genes are TRBV27 and TRBJ2-5; no firm D call. The CDR3 spans 14 residues. The V end lost 4 bases, the J end lost 4 bases, and 13 bases lay between the germline ends. Germline V gene lookup returns CDR1 MNHEY and CDR2 SMNVEV (reference sequence). CDR3 in DNA: TGTGCCAGCAGTTCGAGACTCGTCCCAGAGACCCAGTACTTC. The encoded protein is CASSSRLVPETQYF.

There are a few counts of this clone. V gene TRBV19 combines with J gene TRBJ2-1; D gene ambiguous. From germline, CDR1 is LNHDA and CDR2 SQIVND (reference sequence). This CDR3 has 13 residues. V lost 1 base to trimming and J lost 6 bases, with 7 bases between them. The CDR3 is CASSIALINEQFF. The DNA for the CDR3 is TGTGCCAGTAGTATAGCTCTAATCAATGAGCAGTTCTTC.

The genes are TRBV7-5 and TRBJ2-7; the listed D gene, TRBD1, was not tested against the DNA. TRBV7-5 is flagged as a pseudogene. This CDR3 is built from 15 residues. Here the CDR3 reads CARSLAGVGADEQYF. Here the CDR3 DNA reads TGTGCCAGAAGCTTAGCAGGGGTGGGGGCCGACGAGCAGTACTTC.

The rearrangement uses TRBV27 and TRBJ2-7; 7 bases align to TRBD1. CDR1 MNHEY and CDR2 SMNVEV come from the germline V gene (reference sequence). The J segment lost 3 bases and the V segment lost 6 bases, leaving 8 bases of the junction unmatched. CDR3 length: 14 residues. CDR3 in DNA: TGTGCCAGCAGGCTAGGGGGCGAGATCTACGAGCAGTACTTC. Its translation: CASRLGGEIYEQYF.

The chain links TRBV29-1 to TRBJ2-2; 7 positions agree with TRBD1. The junction had 10 bases not matched to a gene; V was cut back by 7 bases and J by 5 bases. Germline assignment: CDR1 SQVTM and CDR2 ANQGSEA. The CDR3 extends over 14 amino acids. CDR3 sequence: CSGIRGSATGELFF. CDR3 DNA: TGCAGCGGGATCAGGGGGTCAGCTACCGGGGAGCTGTTTTTT.

This clone was recorded a few times. V and J are TRBV11-2 and TRBJ1-6; D perhaps matches TRBD1 (6 bases). CDR1 SGHAT and CDR2 FQNNGV come from the germline V gene. Trimming removed 0 bases from V and 9 bases from J, with 12 bases in between. The CDR3 is made up of 15 amino acids. The CDR3 here is CASSLDRGRGSPLHF. The CDR3 DNA sequence: TGTGCCAGCAGCTTAGACAGGGGAAGGGGTTCACCCCTCCACTTT.

V and J are TRBV3-1 (or the pseudogene TRBV3-2) and TRBJ2-1; tentative D call: TRBD2 (5 bases). The CDR3 totals 11 residues. Germline V CDR1 and CDR2: LGHDT, YNNKEL (reference sequence). Trimming took off 4 bases at V and 12 bases at J, with 10 bases between the two ends. The CDR3 spells CASSRAGRQFF. CDR3 coding DNA: TGTGCCAGCAGCCGCGCGGGCAGGCAGTTCTTC.

V is TRBV6-6 and J is TRBJ1-5; the D gene is possibly TRBD1 (6 bases). This CDR3 contains 15 residues. With 0 bases removed from V and 4 bases from J, the gap between germline ends came to 10 bases. CDR1 is MNHNY and CDR2 is SVGAGI in the germline V gene (reference sequence). CDR3: CASSYSPDSNQPQHF. DNA for the CDR3: TGTGCCAGCAGTTACTCGCCGGACAGTAATCAGCCCCAGCATTTT.

The V call is TRBV3-1 (or the pseudogene TRBV3-2), the J call TRBJ2-1; D gene uncertain. The CDR3 contains 14 residues. Germline CDR1 and CDR2: LGHDT and YNNKEL (reference sequence). The V and J ends lost 0 bases and 6 bases respectively, with 9 bases between them. CDR3 sequence: CASSQDHLVNEQFF. The CDR3 DNA reads as TGTGCCAGCAGCCAAGATCACTTGGTCAATGAGCAGTTCTTC.

The chain uses TRBV4-1 and TRBJ2-7, with 9 nucleotides matching TRBD2. Germline V CDR1 and CDR2: MGHRA, YSYEKL. This CDR3 spans 16 amino acids. V lost 3 bases, J lost 0 bases, and 6 bases stayed unmatched. The CDR3 DNA follows: TGCGCCAGCAGCCACGGTGGTAGCGGGAGCTCCTACGAGCAGTACTTC. It is translated as CASSHGGSGSSYEQYF.

This chain joins TRBV7-8 and TRBJ2-2, with 7 nucleotides matching TRBD1. The CDR3 has 16 amino acids. From germline, CDR1 is SGHVS and CDR2 FQNEAQ. The J segment lost 2 bases and the V segment lost 5 bases, leaving 8 bases of the junction unmatched. CDR3: CASSTKTGVNTGELFF. In nucleotides, the CDR3 is TGTGCCAGCAGCACCAAAACAGGGGTAAACACCGGGGAGCTGTTTTTT. The full variable domain, in which reference TRBV7-8 and TRBJ2-2 provide the parts outside the CDR3, is GAGVSQSPRYKVAKRGQDVALRCDPISGHVSLFWYQQALGQGPEFLTYFQNEAQLDKSGLPSDRFFAERPEGSVSTLKIQRTQQEDSAVYLCASSTKTGVNTGELFFGEGSRLTVL.